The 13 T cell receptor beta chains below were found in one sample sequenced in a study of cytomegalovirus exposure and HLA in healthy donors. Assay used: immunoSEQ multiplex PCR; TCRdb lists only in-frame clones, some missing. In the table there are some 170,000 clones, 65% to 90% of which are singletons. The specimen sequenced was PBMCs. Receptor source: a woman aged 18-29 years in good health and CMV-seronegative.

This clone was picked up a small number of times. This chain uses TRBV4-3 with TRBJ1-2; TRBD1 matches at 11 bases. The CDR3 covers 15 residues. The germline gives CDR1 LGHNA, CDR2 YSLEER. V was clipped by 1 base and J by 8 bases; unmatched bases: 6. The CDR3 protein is CASSQGGTGGLGYTF. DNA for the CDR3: TGCGCCAGCAGCCAAGGCGGGACAGGGGGTCTAGGCTACACCTTC.

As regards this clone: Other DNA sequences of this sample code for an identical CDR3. The CDR3 loop reads CASSIDRGSYNEQFF. For the CDR3, the DNA is TGTGCCAGTAGTATTGACAGGGGCTCCTACAATGAGCAGTTCTTC. The V call is TRBV19, the J call TRBJ2-1, with 8 bases identical to TRBD1. CDR1 and CDR2 from the germline V gene are LNHDA and SQIVND (reference sequence). The CDR3 contains 15 residues. V was pared by 3 bases and J by 0 bases, with 1 base of the junction left unmatched.

Here the CDR3 reads CASSQGDRQLNTEAFF. CDR3 coding DNA: TGTGCCAGCAGCCAGGGGGACAGACAATTGAACACTGAAGCTTTCTTT. The chain links TRBV4-2 to TRBJ1-1; 7 nucleotides match TRBD1. The CDR3 loop spans 16 amino acids. Germline V gene lookup returns CDR1 LGHNA and CDR2 YNFKEQ. Losses at the gene ends were 3 bases for V and 0 bases for J; bases not matched to a gene: 7.

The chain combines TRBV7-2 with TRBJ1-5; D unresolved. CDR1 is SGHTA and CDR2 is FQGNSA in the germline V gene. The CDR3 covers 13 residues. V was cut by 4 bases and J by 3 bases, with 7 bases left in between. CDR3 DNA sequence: TGTGCCAGCAGCTACAGAGACAATCAGCCCCAGCATTTT. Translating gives CASSYRDNQPQHF. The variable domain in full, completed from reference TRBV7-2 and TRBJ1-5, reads GAGVSQSPSNKVTEKGKDVELRCDPISGHTALYWYRQSLGQGLEFLIYFQGNSAPDKSGLPSDRFSAERTGGSVSTLTIQRTQQEDSAVYLCASSYRDNQPQHFGDGTRLSIL.

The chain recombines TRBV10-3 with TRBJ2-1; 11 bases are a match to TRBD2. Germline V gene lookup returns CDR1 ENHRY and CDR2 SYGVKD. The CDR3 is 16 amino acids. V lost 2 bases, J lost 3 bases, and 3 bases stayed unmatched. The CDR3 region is CAISETSGSIYNEQFF. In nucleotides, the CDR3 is TGTGCCATCAGTGAGACTAGCGGGAGTATCTACAATGAGCAGTTCTTC.

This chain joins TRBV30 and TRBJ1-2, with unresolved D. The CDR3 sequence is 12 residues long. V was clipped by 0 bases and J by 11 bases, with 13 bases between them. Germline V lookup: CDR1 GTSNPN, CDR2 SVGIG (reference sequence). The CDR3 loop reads CAWSVVSEGYTF. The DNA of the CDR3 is TGTGCCTGGAGTGTTGTCAGTGAGGGTTACACCTTC.

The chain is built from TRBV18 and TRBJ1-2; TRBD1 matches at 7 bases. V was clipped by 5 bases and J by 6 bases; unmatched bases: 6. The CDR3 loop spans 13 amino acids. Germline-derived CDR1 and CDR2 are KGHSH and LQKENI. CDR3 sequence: CASSKRGLDGYTF. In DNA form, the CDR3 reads TGTGCCAGCTCAAAGAGGGGGCTTGATGGCTACACCTTC.

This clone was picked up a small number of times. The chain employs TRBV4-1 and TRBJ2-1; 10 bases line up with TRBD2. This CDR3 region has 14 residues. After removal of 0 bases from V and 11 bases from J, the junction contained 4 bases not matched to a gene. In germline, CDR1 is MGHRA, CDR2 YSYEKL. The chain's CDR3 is CASSQDGAGGQQFF. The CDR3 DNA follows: TGCGCCAGCAGCCAAGATGGAGCGGGAGGGCAGCAGTTCTTC.

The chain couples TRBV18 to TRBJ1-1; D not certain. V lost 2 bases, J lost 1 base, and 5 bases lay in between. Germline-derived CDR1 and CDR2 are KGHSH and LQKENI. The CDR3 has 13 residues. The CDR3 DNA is TGTGCCAGCTCACCAAGAGAGAACACTGAAGCTTTCTTT. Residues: CASSPRENTEAFF.

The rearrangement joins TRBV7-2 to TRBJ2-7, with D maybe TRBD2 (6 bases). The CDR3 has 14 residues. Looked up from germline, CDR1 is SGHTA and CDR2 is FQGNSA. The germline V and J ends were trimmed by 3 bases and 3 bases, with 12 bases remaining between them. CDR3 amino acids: CASSLPGSIYEQYF. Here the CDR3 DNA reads TGTGCCAGCAGCTTGCCCGGGAGTATCTACGAGCAGTACTTC. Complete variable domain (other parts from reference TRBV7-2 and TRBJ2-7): GAGVSQSPSNKVTEKGKDVELRCDPISGHTALYWYRQSLGQGLEFLIYFQGNSAPDKSGLPSDRFSAERTGGSVSTLTIQRTQQEDSAVYLCASSLPGSIYEQYFGPGTRLTVT.

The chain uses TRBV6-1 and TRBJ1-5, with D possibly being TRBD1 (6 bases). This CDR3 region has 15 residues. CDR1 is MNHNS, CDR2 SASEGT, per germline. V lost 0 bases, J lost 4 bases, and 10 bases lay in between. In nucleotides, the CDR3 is TGTGCCAGCAGTGAAGCGGGGGCTGGGAATCAGCCCCAGCATTTT. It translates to CASSEAGAGNQPQHF.

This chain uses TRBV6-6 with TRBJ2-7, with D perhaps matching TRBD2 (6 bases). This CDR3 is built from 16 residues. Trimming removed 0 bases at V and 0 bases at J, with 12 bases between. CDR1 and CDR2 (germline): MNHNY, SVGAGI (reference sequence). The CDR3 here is CASSYSRDSSSYEQYF. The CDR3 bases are TGTGCCAGCAGTTACTCGAGGGACTCTAGCTCCTACGAGCAGTACTTC.

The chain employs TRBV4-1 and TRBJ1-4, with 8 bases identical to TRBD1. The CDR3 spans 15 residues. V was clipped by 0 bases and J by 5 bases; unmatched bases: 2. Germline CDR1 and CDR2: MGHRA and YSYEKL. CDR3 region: CASSQEDRENEKLFF. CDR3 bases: TGCGCCAGCAGCCAAGAGGACAGGGAGAATGAAAAACTGTTTTTT.